This T cell receptor beta chain is drawn from a study of OX40 agonist ivuxolimab in advanced cancers. In the study overall: Ivuxolimab, which targeted the costimulatory receptor OX40 (CD134), was an agonistic, fully human IgG2 monoclonal antibody. Intravenous ivuxolimab was administered to patients every 2 weeks at six dose levels: 0.01, 0.1, 0.3, 1.5, 3 and 10 mg/kg. Prior anti-PD-1, anti-PD-L1 or anti-CTLA-4 therapy was permitted, and checkpoint inhibitors had been received by less than 45% of dose-escalation patients. A male proportion of around 81% and a mean age of approximately 61 years, ranging from roughly 20 to 80, were recorded for the dose-escalation cohort. The paper reports the monotherapy dose-escalation portion (N ≈ 52 patients) of the phase I ivuxolimab trial. Three dose-escalation patients achieved partial responses, one with hepatocellular carcinoma and two with cutaneous melanoma. Peripheral TCRbeta sequencing aimed to test whether ivuxolimab altered TCR sequence diversity and caused clonal T-cell expansion. Among the roughly 52 dose-escalation patients, around 20 had hepatocellular carcinoma, 15 or so melanoma, 9 renal cell carcinoma and 9 head and neck cancer. Overall study outcomes, separate from this receptor: After ivuxolimab, CD8+ T cells had more expanded clones than CD4+ T cells on average. Partial responders in the 0.1-3.0 mg/kg groups had among the lowest normalized peripheral clonal expansion, especially among CD8+ T cells. Antigen specificity was not determined for the clonally expanded peripheral T cells. Low levels of normalized T-cell clonal expansion were also shown by some nonresponding patients. At doses of 0.1 to 3.0 mg/kg, clonal expansion of both CD4+ and CD8+ T cells in blood was seen between baseline and week 6.

Deletion took 2 bases off V and 5 bases off J, with a span of 9 bases between the germline ends. The CDR3 sequence holds 13 residues, the cysteine and phenylalanine included. CDR3 DNA is the only sequence kept; it has 39 bases, read in frame from the first base. According to the germline V gene, CDR1 reads MDHEN and CDR2 reads SYDVKM. This clone has only one observation. It has no known antigen specificity. The record has no base qualities; no much larger clone is one base away. The trial excluded patients who had a history of autoimmune disease or were on systemic immunosuppression. Peripheral blood for TCR sequencing was collected from all dose cohorts at baseline, on cycle 4 day 1, and on cycle 7 day 1. Samples were obtained from an open-label, multicenter, first-in-human phase I dose-escalation trial of ivuxolimab. Adults with locally advanced or metastatic head and neck squamous cell, hepatocellular, melanoma or renal cell carcinoma were enrolled in the trial. Before TCR sequencing, CD4+ T cells and CD8+ T cells were sorted from peripheral blood as separate populations.

Genomic DNA was extracted from sorted cells for sequencing of the TCRbeta CDR3 region. The immunoSEQ Assay was used for sequencing of TCRbeta CDR3 regions. In TCRdb, the immuneACCESS table is reduced to in-frame sequences with V and J assigned. These tables do not hold every clone; where another copy was compared, an unresolved V gene accounts for under half, and the others remain unexplained. The sample table contains 55,000 to 80,000 clones; only one count was recorded for approximately 84% of them. The ten largest clones take up approximately 7.2% of the sample. The starting material was CD4+ or CD8+ T cells sorted from blood, obtained in a trial of the OX40 agonist ivuxolimab. The rearranged chain carries TRBV28 and TRBJ1-2, with the D gene uncertain. This TCR derives from an adult with an advanced solid tumor such as melanoma, head and neck, liver or kidney cancer. The nucleotides are TGTGCCAGCAGTTTAGGTTCCCGTTATGGCTACACCTTC. The translation is CASSLGSRYGYTF.